This paragraph reports one T cell receptor (beta chain). Antigen specificity is unknown. Researchers ran the PCR with 60 Vbeta and 13 Jbeta primers. The repertoire was sequenced with immunoSEQ multiplex PCR; TCRdb's copy has only in-frame clones and lacks some. The sample includes 150,000 to 200,000 clones, 77% of them seen just once. This sample stems from a study of cytomegalovirus exposure and HLA in healthy donors. The V end was cut by 8 bases, the J end by 2 bases, with 16 bases between. CDR3 length equals 15 residues. Per the germline V gene, CDR1 is MNHEY and CDR2 is SMNVEV (reference sequence). Study-wide results and limits: It was only CMV serostatus that was available as immune exposure information.

Input material: PBMCs. The TCR comes from a woman aged 25 to 45 in good health and CMV-seropositive. The rearrangement uses TRBV27 and TRBJ2-1; D gene ambiguous. CDR3: CASSFGRGPYNEQFF. CDR3 coding DNA: TGTGCCAGCTCCTTCGGCCGAGGCCCCTACAATGAGCAGTTCTTC.